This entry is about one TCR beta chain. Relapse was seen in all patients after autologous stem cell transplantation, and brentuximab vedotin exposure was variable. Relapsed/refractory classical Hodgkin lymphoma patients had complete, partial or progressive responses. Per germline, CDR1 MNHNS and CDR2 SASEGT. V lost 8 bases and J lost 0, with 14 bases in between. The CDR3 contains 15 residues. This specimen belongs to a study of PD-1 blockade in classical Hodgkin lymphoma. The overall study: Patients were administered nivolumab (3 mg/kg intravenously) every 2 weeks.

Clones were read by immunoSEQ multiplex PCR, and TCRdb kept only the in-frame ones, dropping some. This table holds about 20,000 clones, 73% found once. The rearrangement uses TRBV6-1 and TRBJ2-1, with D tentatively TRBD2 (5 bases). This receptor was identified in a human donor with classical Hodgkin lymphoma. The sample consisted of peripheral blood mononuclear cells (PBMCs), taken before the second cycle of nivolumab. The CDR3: CASLRDGSSYNEQFF. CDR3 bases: TGTGCCAGCCTAAGAGATGGGAGCTCCTACAATGAGCAGTTCTTC.